Listed here is a single T cell receptor beta chain. TCRdb analysed the 5' RACE reads with MiXCR anew, one entry per CDR3 protein. The table has 1.5 million to 2 million distinct CDR3 sequences, roughly a third seen once. Germline V gene data show CDR1 as SEHNR and CDR2 as FQNEAQ (reference sequence). The CDR3 length is 14 residues. These data belong to a study of identical twins. This chain joins TRBV7-9 and TRBJ2-4; D tentatively fits TRBD1 or TRBD2 (5 bases each). Near its end, the DNA agrees better with TRBJ2-7, so the J call may be wrong. Material for sequencing was cord blood. This receptor was obtained from a newborn girl in good health. The CDR3 DNA sequence: TGTGCCAGCAGCTTAATGGGACGGCTCAGCGAGCAGTACTTC. Its protein is CASSLMGRLSEQYF.